The sequence of this T cell receptor (beta chain) was determined in a study of T cell clonality in common variable immunodeficiency. Overall study results and limits: Fewer deletions and N-nucleotide insertions were reportedly seen in common variable immunodeficiency TCR beta sequences.

The CDR3 consists of 14 residues. Unmatched junction bases numbered 4, after V lost 3 bases and J lost 2 bases. Germline loops: CDR1 SGHNT, CDR2 YYREEE (reference sequence). Sequenced by immunoSEQ multiplex PCR; TCRdb stores in-frame clones only, minus some. This sample has around 55,000 clones, each found more than once. This clone was observed at least ten times. Antigen: not known. The CDR3 extends 3 residues past the end of the read, so its final part is completed from the germline J gene. Specimen: peripheral blood mononuclear cells. This chain connects TRBV5-4 to TRBJ2-5, with 7 positions matching TRBD1. The TCR comes from a person aged 18 to 75 in good health. The chain's CDR3 is CASSSRDSQETQYF. The covered CDR3 bases are TGTGCCAGCAGCTCCCGGGACAGTCAAGAGACC.